Below, 10 T cell receptor beta chains from the same sample are listed, as sequenced in a study of Ad26.COV2.S vaccination and SARS-CoV-2 variants. The protocol was immunoSEQ multiplex PCR, while the TCRdb copy is restricted to in-frame clones and leaves out a portion. The data hold about 440,000 clones, with roughly 88% observed a single time. The treatment was: about 20 received Ad26.COV2.S at low or high dose, single or two shots; 5 received placebo; per-sample allocation not given. Specimens were obtained on day 63 following the first vaccine or placebo injection. This sample comprised peripheral blood, obtained in a trial of Ad26.COV2.S vaccine versus placebo. The origin of the receptors is a person aged 18-65 years who received the Ad26.COV2.S COVID-19 vaccine or a placebo.

This sequence joins TRBV15 and TRBJ2-2; 11 bases match TRBD2. CDR1 LNHNV and CDR2 YYDKDF come from the germline V gene (reference sequence). The junction had 6 bases not matched to a gene; V was cut back by 1 base and J by 2 bases. The CDR3 totals 18 residues. CDR3 region: CATSRVRLAGINTGELFF. CDR3 DNA: TGTGCCACCAGCAGAGTACGACTAGCGGGGATAAACACCGGGGAGCTGTTTTTT.

The chain carries TRBV15 and TRBJ1-5; a weak D match, TRBD1 (6 bases). The germline V and J ends were trimmed by 3 bases and 7 bases, with 10 bases remaining between them. Germline loops: CDR1 LNHNV, CDR2 YYDKDF (reference sequence). There are 13 residues in the CDR3. CDR3 bases: TGTGCCACCAGCAGTGGGGGGGCCCAGCCCCAGCATTTT. Its protein is CATSSGGAQPQHF. Supplemented by reference TRBV15 and TRBJ1-5, the full variable domain reads DAMVIQNPRYQVTQFGKPVTLSCSQTLNHNVMYWYQQKSSQAPKLLFHYYDKDFNNEADTPDNFQSRRPNTSFCFLDIRSPGLGDTAMYLCATSSGGAQPQHFGDGTRLSIL.

CDR3 sequence: CAISESRGAEQFF. Here the CDR3 DNA reads TGTGCCATCAGTGAGTCAAGGGGGGCTGAGCAGTTCTTC. This sequence joins TRBV10-3 and TRBJ2-1; D is possibly TRBD1 or TRBD2 (6 bases each). In germline, CDR1 is ENHRY, CDR2 SYGVKD. The CDR3 covers 13 residues. Trimming took 0 bases from V and 9 from J, leaving 9 bases between them.

J is TRBJ1-1 and V is TRBV4-3; 10 nucleotides agree with TRBD1. CDR3 length: 18 residues. Germline V gene lookup returns CDR1 LGHNA and CDR2 YSLEER. Unmatched junction bases numbered 11, after V lost 0 bases and J lost 4 bases. The CDR3, as DNA: TGCGCCAGCAGCCAAGATATCAGTGGAGGGACAGGGGTCACTGAAGCTTTCTTT. Translation gives CASSQDISGGTGVTEAFF.

V gene TRBV28 combines with J gene TRBJ1-4, with D maybe TRBD1 (6 bases). With 3 bases removed from V and 8 bases from J, the gap between germline ends came to 19 bases. Germline CDR1 is MDHEN and CDR2 is SYDVKM. The CDR3 extends over 16 amino acids. For the CDR3, the DNA is TGTGCCAGCAGTTTTACGGAACGACAGGTTGGGGAAAAACTGTTTTTT. Amino acid sequence: CASSFTERQVGEKLFF. The whole variable domain, filled in from reference TRBV28 and TRBJ1-4, reads DVKVTQSSRYLVKRTGEKVFLECVQDMDHENMFWYRQDPGLGLRLIYFSYDVKMKEKGDIPEGYSVSREKKERFSLILESASTNQTSMYLCASSFTERQVGEKLFFGSGTQLSVL.

CDR3 loop: CASSLFGGEGSYNEQFF. CDR3 nucleotides: TGTGCCAGCAGTTTATTTGGGGGTGAGGGCTCCTACAATGAGCAGTTCTTC. V gene TRBV27 combines with J gene TRBJ2-1; either TRBD1 or TRBD2 may fit D (5 bases each). V lost 1 base and J 0 bases, leaving 13 bases between the germline ends. CDR3 length: 17 amino acids. In germline, CDR1 is MNHEY, CDR2 SMNVEV (reference sequence).

This clone was recorded once. The genes are TRBV5-1 and TRBJ2-2, with 10 nucleotides matching TRBD2. The CDR3 contains 15 residues. The ends lost 0 bases at V and 6 bases at J; junction bases unmatched: 2. Germline loops: CDR1 SGHRS, CDR2 YFSETQ. This chain's CDR3 is CASSLDGLAAGELFF. CDR3 sequence (DNA): TGCGCCAGCAGCTTGGATGGACTAGCGGCCGGGGAGCTGTTTTTT.

The V and J genes are TRBV29-1 and TRBJ1-2; D remains ambiguous. Germline CDR1 is SQVTM and CDR2 is ANQGSEA. This CDR3 comprises 13 residues. The germline V and J ends were trimmed by 3 bases and 2 bases, with 10 bases remaining between them. CDR3: CSVERQTNYGYTF. The CDR3 DNA reads TGCAGCGTTGAGAGGCAGACCAACTATGGCTACACCTTC.

The chain has TRBV6-6 and TRBJ1-1; 7 bases map to TRBD1. With V trimmed by 7 bases and J by 1 base, 6 bases remained unmatched. Germline-derived CDR1 and CDR2 are MNHNY and SVGAGI (reference sequence). The CDR3 length is 14 residues. The CDR3: CASNHDRANTEAFF. The CDR3 nucleotides read TGTGCCAGCAACCATGACAGGGCGAACACTGAAGCTTTCTTT.

The chain carries TRBV4-1 and TRBJ2-2; TRBD2 aligns across 10 bases. V shed 2 bases and J 7 bases; nucleotides not matched to a gene: 1. CDR3 length: 14 residues. The germline V gene has CDR1 MGHRA and CDR2 YSYEKL. The CDR3 protein is CASSQLAGDGELFF. The DNA of the CDR3 is TGCGCCAGCAGCCAACTAGCGGGAGACGGGGAGCTGTTTTTT.